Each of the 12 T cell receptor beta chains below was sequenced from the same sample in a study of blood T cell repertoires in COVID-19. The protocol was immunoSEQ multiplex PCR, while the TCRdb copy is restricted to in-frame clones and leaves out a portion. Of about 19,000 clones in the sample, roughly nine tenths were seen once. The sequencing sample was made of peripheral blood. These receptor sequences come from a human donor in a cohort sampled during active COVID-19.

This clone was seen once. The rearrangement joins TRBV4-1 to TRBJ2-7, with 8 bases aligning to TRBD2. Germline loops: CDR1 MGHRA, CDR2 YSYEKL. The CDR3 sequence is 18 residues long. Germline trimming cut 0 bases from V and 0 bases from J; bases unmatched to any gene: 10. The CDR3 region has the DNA TGCGCCAGCAGCCAAGAGGAGAGTAGCGGGGCCCTCTCCTACGAGCAGTACTTC. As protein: CASSQEESSGALSYEQYF.

The CDR3 sequence is CASNVQGAGETQYF. The CDR3 nucleotides read TGCGCCAGCAACGTACAGGGGGCAGGCGAGACCCAGTACTTC. The chain recombines TRBV5-1 with TRBJ2-5, with 9 bases that match TRBD1. Trimming cost V 6 bases and J 5 bases; bases outside gene matches: 8. Per germline, CDR1 SGHRS and CDR2 YFSETQ. This CDR3 comprises 14 residues.

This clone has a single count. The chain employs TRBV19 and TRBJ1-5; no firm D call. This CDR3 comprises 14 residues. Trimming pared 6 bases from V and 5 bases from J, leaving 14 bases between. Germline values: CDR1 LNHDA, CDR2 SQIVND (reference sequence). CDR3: CASSQTVGDQPQHF. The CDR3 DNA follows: TGTGCCAGTAGCCAGACGGTCGGGGATCAGCCCCAGCATTTT.

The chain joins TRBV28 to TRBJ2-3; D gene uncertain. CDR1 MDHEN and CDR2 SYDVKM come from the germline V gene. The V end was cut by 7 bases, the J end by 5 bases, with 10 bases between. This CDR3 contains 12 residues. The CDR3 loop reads CASTEPGDTQYF. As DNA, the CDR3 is TGTGCCAGCACCGAGCCGGGAGATACGCAGTATTTT.

In DNA form, the CDR3 reads TGTGCCAGCAGTTACGTACTAGCGGGAGGGCCCGGGGAGCTGTTTTTT. It is translated as CASSYVLAGGPGELFF. This chain uses TRBV6-5 with TRBJ2-2, with 13 bases identical to TRBD2. V dropped 2 bases and J dropped 6; count of bases not matched to a gene: 3. The CDR3 has 16 residues. Germline values: CDR1 MNHEY, CDR2 SVGAGI.

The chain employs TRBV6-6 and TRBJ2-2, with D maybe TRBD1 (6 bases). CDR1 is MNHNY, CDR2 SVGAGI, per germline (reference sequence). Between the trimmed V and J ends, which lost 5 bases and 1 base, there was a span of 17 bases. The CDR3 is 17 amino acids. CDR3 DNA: TGTGCCAGCAGTCGAGGGCTTAGGACAGTGAACACCGGGGAGCTGTTTTTT. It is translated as CASSRGLRTVNTGELFF.

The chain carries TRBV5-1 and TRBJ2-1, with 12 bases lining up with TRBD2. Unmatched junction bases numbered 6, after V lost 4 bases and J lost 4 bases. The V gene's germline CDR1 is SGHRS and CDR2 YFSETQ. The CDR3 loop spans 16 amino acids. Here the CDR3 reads CASSGTSGWGYNEQFF. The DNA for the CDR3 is TGCGCCAGCAGCGGGACTAGCGGGTGGGGTTACAATGAGCAGTTCTTC.

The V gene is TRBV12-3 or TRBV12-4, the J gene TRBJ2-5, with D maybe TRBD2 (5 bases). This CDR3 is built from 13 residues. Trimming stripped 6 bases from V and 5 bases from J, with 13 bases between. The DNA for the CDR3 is TGTGCCAGCAGGCCCTCTTCGGGGGAGACCCAGTACTTC. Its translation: CASRPSSGETQYF.

The CDR3 nucleotides are TGCGCCAGCCAGACTTGGAGACAGGGGTTTGTGAACACCGGGGAGCTGTTTTTT. Protein product: CASQTWRQGFVNTGELFF. This chain uses TRBV4-1 with TRBJ2-2, with 8 nucleotides matching TRBD1. Germline-derived CDR1 and CDR2 are MGHRA and YSYEKL. This CDR3 contains 18 residues. J was trimmed by 1 base and V by 8 bases; bases with no gene match: 15.

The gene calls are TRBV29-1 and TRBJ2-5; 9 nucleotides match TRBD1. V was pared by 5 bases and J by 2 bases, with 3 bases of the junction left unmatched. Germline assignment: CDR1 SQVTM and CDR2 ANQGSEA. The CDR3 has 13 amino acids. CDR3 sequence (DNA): TGCAGCGTTACGGGGACAGGGCAAGAGACCCAGTACTTC. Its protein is CSVTGTGQETQYF.

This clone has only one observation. CDR3 nucleotide sequence: TGTGCCAGCAGCGCCGACAGGCCCTCTAGCACAGATACGCAGTATTTT. Translating it yields CASSADRPSSTDTQYF. V gene TRBV9 combines with J gene TRBJ2-3, with D possibly TRBD1 on 6 matching bases. This CDR3 has 16 residues. Trimming removed 3 bases at V and 0 bases at J, with 14 bases between. Germline-derived CDR1 and CDR2 are SGDLS and YYNGEE.

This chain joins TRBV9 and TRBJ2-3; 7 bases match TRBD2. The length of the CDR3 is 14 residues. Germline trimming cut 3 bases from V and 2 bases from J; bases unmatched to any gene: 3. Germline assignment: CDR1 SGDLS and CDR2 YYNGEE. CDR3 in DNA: TGTGCCAGCAGCGCTAGCGGCCTCACAGATACGCAGTATTTT. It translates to CASSASGLTDTQYF. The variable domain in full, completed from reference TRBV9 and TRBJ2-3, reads DSGVTQTPKHLITATGQRVTLRCSPRSGDLSVYWYQQSLDQGLQFLIQYYNGEERAKGNILERFSAQQFPDLHSELNLSSLELGDSALYFCASSASGLTDTQYFGPGTRLTVL.